This TCR beta chain was profiled in a study of vaccination and CD4 T cells after COVID-19. In the study overall: The study drew post-COVID samples a median around 100 days after diagnosis (range 35 to 161).

Sequencing of DNA taken from cultured CD4+ T cells relied on the Oncomine TCR Beta short-read assay. In TCRdb, the PCR reads were re-called with MiXCR into one record per CDR3 protein. In the table there are approximately 15,000 distinct CDR3 sequences, approximately 57% of which are singletons. The CDR3 contains 15 residues. Trimming took 2 bases from V and 2 from J, leaving 12 bases between them. The V gene's germline CDR1 is MDHEN and CDR2 SYDVKM. This clonotype was seen a handful of times. The antigen remains unidentified. Documented treatment: approximately 9-day PBMC culture with coronavirus spike peptide pools or control peptides (ViraFEST assay). Positive PCR tests were logged from March through December 2020, ahead of US Alpha, Beta and Delta variants.

The sequencing input was CD4+ T cells from blood, cultured in vitro. The chain uses TRBV28 and TRBJ1-2; no firm D call. The sequence came from a human donor who had recovered from COVID-19. CDR3 sequence (DNA): TGTGCCAGCAGTTTAGCCCGATTCGGAAACTATGGCTACACCTTC. Its protein is CASSLARFGNYGYTF.